The clone carrying this T cell receptor (beta chain) was found many times. Each CDR3 protein is one row after TCRdb ran MiXCR on the multiplex PCR reads. This table holds tens of thousands of distinct CDR3 sequences, about 20% found once. The source of the sample is a study of breast tumors, draining lymph nodes, adjacent tissues. V was clipped by 6 bases and J by 0 bases; unmatched bases: 6. The CDR3 length is 14 residues. Germline CDR1 is DFQATT and CDR2 is SNEGSKA (reference sequence). The lymph nodes were axillary draining lymph nodes from breast cancer patients. What was sequenced was axillary lymph node tissue. The receptor was derived from a female donor with breast cancer. Some clones in this sample may be carry-over from other donors' samples. The chain uses TRBV20-1 and TRBJ2-3; TRBD2 agrees at 7 bases. CDR3 nucleotides: TGCAGTGCACCCCCGACTAGCAGCACAGATACGCAGTATTTT. The encoded protein is CSAPPTSSTDTQYF.